The next 29 T cell receptor beta chains were all read from a single sample in a study of blood T cells in healthy people across ages. Alongside a J-beta primer mix, a sample-barcoded 5' primer served in a second PCR lasting roughly 7 to 11 cycles. One entry per CDR3 protein results from TCRdb running MiXCR on the 5' RACE reads. The sample records approximately 880,000 distinct CDR3 sequences, roughly 48% being singletons. Sequences were obtained from blood. The receptors come from a man aged 25-45 years in good health.

A remark on this clonotype: At one of its ends the junction is not consistent with the germline gene, which may arise from a read error. The chain has TRBV12-3 or TRBV12-4 and TRBJ1-6, with D hard to call. This CDR3 contains 16 residues. This CDR3 is CASSFSGRIYNSPLHF. Here the CDR3 DNA reads TGTGCCAGCAGTTTTTCGGGCAGAATCTATAATTCACCTCTCCACTTT.

The genes are TRBV25-1 and TRBJ2-3; 7 bases align to TRBD2. Per the germline V gene, CDR1 is MGHDK and CDR2 is SYGVNS. The ends lost 3 bases at V and 2 bases at J; junction bases unmatched: 5. The CDR3 extends over 15 amino acids. The CDR3 spells CASSDATSFTDTQYF. CDR3 DNA sequence: TGTGCCAGCAGTGATGCGACTAGCTTCACAGATACGCAGTATTTT.

The rearrangement links TRBV29-1 to TRBJ2-7; tentative D call: TRBD2 (5 bases). The CDR3 totals 12 residues. Germline V gives CDR1 SQVTM, CDR2 ANQGSEA. Trimming took 4 bases from V and 3 from J, leaving 10 bases between them. The CDR3 region is CSVARENYEQYF. The CDR3 DNA reads TGCAGCGTTGCCCGGGAAAACTACGAGCAGTACTTC.

V is TRBV21-1 and J is TRBJ1-2; no check of the table's D call, TRBD1, against the DNA was made. TRBV21-1 corresponds to a pseudogene. This CDR3 is 15 amino acids long. The CDR3 protein is CASSKGDRFHYGYTF. CDR3 nucleotide sequence: TGTGCCAGCAGCAAAGGTGACAGGTTCCACTATGGCTACACCTTC.

The V call is TRBV21-1, the J call TRBJ1-2. TRBV21-1 is a pseudogene segment. CDR3 length: 15 amino acids. This CDR3 is CASSKRGREGCGYTF. The CDR3 coding sequence is TGTGCCAGCAGCAAGCGGGGCAGGGAGGGCTGTGGCTACACCTTC.

There are a few counts of this clonotype. The V gene is TRBV10-3, the J gene TRBJ2-7, with 12 bases fitting TRBD2. CDR1 is ENHRY and CDR2 is SYGVKD in the germline V gene. This CDR3 is 17 amino acids long. After removal of 5 bases from V and 0 bases from J, the junction contained 8 bases not matched to a gene. The CDR3 sequence is CAISTTSGGPSSYEQYF. The CDR3 DNA is TGTGCCATCAGTACGACTAGCGGGGGCCCGAGCTCCTACGAGCAGTACTTC.

The chain employs TRBV5-1 and TRBJ2-1, with D possibly matching TRBD1 (6 bases). Germline CDR1 reads SGHRS; CDR2 reads YFSETQ. The length of the CDR3 is 15 residues. With 6 bases removed from V and 0 bases from J, the gap between germline ends came to 13 bases. CDR3 DNA sequence: TGCGCCAGCACCATGACAGGAGTCTCCTACAATGAGCAGTTCTTC. Translating it yields CASTMTGVSYNEQFF.

Remarks on this clonotype: The germline gene is not matched at one end of the junction; a read error may be the cause. V is TRBV5-1 and J is TRBJ2-3, with 8 bases lining up with TRBD1. From germline, CDR1 is SGHRS and CDR2 YFSETQ. The CDR3 has 14 residues. Here the CDR3 DNA reads TGCGCCAGCTACATCGACAGGGGCACAGATATGCAGTATTTT. This translates into CASYIDRGTDMQYF.

The CDR3 coding sequence is TGTGCCAGCAGTGAAAGGACCACAGGGGGTAGCCATGGCTACACCTTC. Translation: CASSERTTGGSHGYTF. J is TRBJ1-2 and V is TRBV6-1, with 8 nucleotides matching TRBD1. The trim removed 2 bases at V and 6 bases at J, leaving 11 bases unmatched. Germline loops: CDR1 MNHNS, CDR2 SASEGT. CDR3 length equals 16 residues.

The chain links TRBV28 to TRBJ2-5, with 10 nucleotides matching TRBD2. CDR3 length: 16 residues. Per germline, CDR1 MDHEN and CDR2 SYDVKM. After removal of 7 bases from V and 5 bases from J, the junction contained 13 bases not matched to a gene. DNA of the CDR3: TGTGCCAGCACCTTAAATTCAGCGGGGGGGCCGGAGACCCAGTACTTC. Its protein product is CASTLNSAGGPETQYF. The full variable domain, with the rest looked up from reference TRBV28 and TRBJ2-5, is DVKVTQSSRYLVKRTGEKVFLECVQDMDHENMFWYRQDPGLGLRLIYFSYDVKMKEKGDIPEGYSVSREKKERFSLILESASTNQTSMYLCASTLNSAGGPETQYFGPGTRLLVL.

Turning to this clonotype: A read error may account for a junction end that differs from germline. This chain uses TRBV28 with TRBJ1-5, with D possibly TRBD1 on 5 matching bases. Germline CDR1 and CDR2: MDHEN and SYDVKM. This CDR3 has 15 amino acids. CDR3 sequence reads: CASSSGEYRHQPQHF. As DNA, the CDR3 is TGTGCCAGTAGTTCGGGGGAGTATAGGCATCAGCCCCAGCATTTT.

V gene TRBV11-1 combines with J gene TRBJ2-3; no reliable D call. Germline-derived CDR1 and CDR2 are SGHAT and FQDESV (reference sequence). V was pared by 5 bases and J by 2 bases, with 14 bases between. The CDR3 runs 15 residues. The CDR3 sequence is CASSLSRIPTDTQYF. The DNA of the CDR3 is TGTGCCAGCAGCCTTTCCCGGATCCCCACAGATACGCAGTATTTT.

The chain employs TRBV13 and TRBJ2-7, with 8 bases that match TRBD2. This CDR3 has 16 amino acids. J gave up 2 bases and V 4 bases, and 10 bases lay outside the gene matches. The germline CDR1 and CDR2 sequences are PRHDT and FYEKMQ (reference sequence). The CDR3 protein is CASSSRVRGGTYEQYF. The CDR3 bases are TGTGCCAGCAGCTCAAGGGTCCGCGGGGGGACCTACGAGCAGTACTTC.

This CDR3 reads CASSGGQLIQETQYF. Written as DNA, the CDR3 is TGTGCCAGCAGTGGGGGACAGCTAATACAAGAGACCCAGTACTTC. V usage is TRBV12-3 or TRBV12-4 and J usage is TRBJ2-5, with TRBD1 matching 7 bases. Trimming at V came to 5 bases and at J to 2 bases, leaving 8 bases not matched to a gene. The CDR3 loop spans 15 amino acids.

The chain couples TRBV21-1 to TRBJ1-6; TRBD1, the D gene given by the table, was not confirmed from the DNA. TRBV21-1 is designated a pseudogene. This CDR3 spans 13 amino acids. The CDR3 region has the DNA TGTGCCAGGCCGGGGACCGTCAATTCACCCCTCCACTTT. This sequence encodes CARPGTVNSPLHF.

This clonotype was recorded only once. The genes are TRBV29-1 and TRBJ2-4; 7 bases fit TRBD2. After removal of 6 bases from V and 2 bases from J, the junction contained 10 bases not matched to a gene. The germline V gene has CDR1 SQVTM and CDR2 ANQGSEA. The CDR3 length is 15 residues. The CDR3 region is CSVDTYGGSKNIQYF. CDR3 sequence (DNA): TGCAGCGTCGACACCTACGGGGGGTCCAAAAACATTCAGTACTTC.

The V and J genes are TRBV18 and TRBJ2-5; D call uncertain. The end of the DNA fits TRBJ2-7 better, so the J call may be wrong. From germline, CDR1 is KGHSH and CDR2 LQKENI. This CDR3 comprises 15 residues. CDR3 protein: CASSPQSPEYNEQYF. The CDR3 DNA sequence: TGTGCCAGCTCACCCCAGAGCCCCGAGTACAACGAGCAGTACTTC.

V usage is TRBV6-1 and J usage is TRBJ2-7, with D possibly matching TRBD1 (5 bases). The J call may be in error: the DNA end matches TRBJ2-5 better. The germline V gene has CDR1 MNHNS and CDR2 SASEGT. This CDR3 contains 18 residues. The CDR3 nucleotides read TGTGCCAGCAGTGACCTGTCCAGGGTGGGTTACGAAGGGGAGACCCAGTACTTC. Translated: CASSDLSRVGYEGETQYF.

This clonotype has just a few counts. The chain joins TRBV7-2 to TRBJ2-3; tentative D call: TRBD2 (5 bases). In germline, CDR1 is SGHTA, CDR2 FQGNSA. Trimming shortened V by 5 bases and J by 1 base, and 10 bases separated the two germline ends. The CDR3 runs to 14 residues. The CDR3, as DNA: TGTGCCAGCAGCACCCGGACTGGCACAGATACGCAGTATTTT. Encoded protein: CASSTRTGTDTQYF.

A few counts support this clonotype. This rearrangement joins TRBV4-1 to TRBJ1-1; 8 nucleotides agree with TRBD1. This CDR3 is built from 14 residues. In germline, CDR1 is MGHRA, CDR2 YSYEKL. V gave up 2 bases and J gave up 4 bases; unmatched junction bases: 3. The CDR3 loop is CASSQITGGTEAFF. The CDR3 DNA sequence: TGCGCCAGCAGCCAAATCACAGGGGGCACTGAAGCTTTCTTT.

There are a few counts of this clonotype. V and J are TRBV6-5 and TRBJ2-1; the match to TRBD2 covers 10 bases. The germline gives CDR1 MNHEY, CDR2 SVGAGI. After removal of 7 bases from V and 5 bases from J, the junction contained 5 bases not matched to a gene. The CDR3 covers 14 residues. Here the CDR3 reads CASIRLAGDNEQFF. Here the CDR3 DNA reads TGTGCCAGCATACGGCTAGCGGGGGACAATGAGCAGTTCTTC.

In its sample, this clonotype was seen many times. This chain joins TRBV10-3 and TRBJ2-7; the D gene is possibly TRBD2 (5 bases). CDR3 length equals 13 residues. V was cut by 4 bases and J by 7 bases, with 14 bases left in between. Germline V lookup: CDR1 ENHRY, CDR2 SYGVKD. Here the CDR3 DNA reads TGTGCCATCAGTGTGACCGCGGGCACGGAGCAGTACTTC. As protein: CAISVTAGTEQYF.

This clonotype was seen more than once but under ten times. The chain has TRBV5-1 and TRBJ1-5; D gene ambiguous. The V end was cut by 4 bases, the J end by 1 base, with 12 bases between. The CDR3 is made up of 15 amino acids. Germline CDR1 is SGHRS and CDR2 is YFSETQ. The CDR3 loop is CASSPVGGSNQPQHF. In DNA, the CDR3 is TGCGCCAGCAGCCCGGTGGGAGGGAGCAATCAGCCCCAGCATTTT.

The genes are TRBV2 and TRBJ1-3; D unresolved. The CDR3 covers 16 residues. Deletions cut 7 bases from V and 0 bases from J, with 16 bases between. From germline, CDR1 is SNHLY and CDR2 FYNNEI. CDR3 DNA sequence: TGTGCCAGCAATCCGGGATGGCAGAACTCTGGAAACACCATATATTTT. This sequence encodes CASNPGWQNSGNTIYF.

This clonotype showed up just a few times. The chain couples TRBV4-3 to TRBJ2-1; a possible D gene is TRBD1 (5 bases). This CDR3 spans 13 amino acids. The V end lost 3 bases, the J end lost 5 bases, and 8 bases lay between the germline ends. The germline V gene encodes CDR1 LGHNA and CDR2 YSLEER. The chain's CDR3 is CASSQRTHNEQFF. CDR3 in DNA: TGCGCCAGCAGCCAGAGGACACACAATGAGCAGTTCTTC.

The chain uses TRBV18 and TRBJ2-1; no clear D gene. CDR3 length: 14 amino acids. The V end was cut by 6 bases, the J end by 8 bases, with 17 bases between. The germline V gene has CDR1 KGHSH and CDR2 LQKENI. The DNA of the CDR3 is TGTGCCAGCTCTTTGGCGTCCGACCGCGATGAGCAGTTCTTC. Encoded protein: CASSLASDRDEQFF. Full variable domain (rest looked up from reference TRBV18 and TRBJ2-1): NAGVMQNPRHLVRRRGQEARLRCSPMKGHSHVYWYRQLPEEGLKFMVYLQKENIIDESGMPKERFSAEFPKEGPSILRIQQVVRGDSAAYFCASSLASDRDEQFFGPGTRLTVL.

This clonotype was counted only a few times. The chain joins TRBV10-3 to TRBJ2-1; no clear D. Germline V gives CDR1 ENHRY, CDR2 SYGVKD. The CDR3 is 15 residues long. The ends were cut back, 3 bases at V and 2 bases at J, with 11 bases in the middle. CDR3 protein: CAISDGDRPYNEQFF. In DNA, the CDR3 is TGTGCCATCAGTGATGGGGATCGCCCCTACAATGAGCAGTTCTTC.

V and J are TRBV6-2 or TRBV6-3 and TRBJ2-3; D remains ambiguous. The CDR3 is 12 amino acids. Trimming cost V 7 bases and J 4 bases, with 9 bases left between them. Germline CDR1 is MNHEY and CDR2 is SVGEGT. Written as DNA, the CDR3 is TGTGCCAGCAATGACCCGGCAGATACGCAGTATTTT. Protein: CASNDPADTQYF.

This clonotype has a handful of counts. The V and J genes are TRBV6-4 and TRBJ1-2; a possible D gene is TRBD1 (6 bases). The germline V gene has CDR1 MRHNA and CDR2 SNTAGT. Trimming removed 2 bases from V and 2 bases from J, with 12 bases in between. The CDR3 covers 15 residues. The CDR3 DNA follows: TGTGCCAGCAGTGACGGACAGACAGTGAACTATGGCTACACCTTC. Its protein product is CASSDGQTVNYGYTF.